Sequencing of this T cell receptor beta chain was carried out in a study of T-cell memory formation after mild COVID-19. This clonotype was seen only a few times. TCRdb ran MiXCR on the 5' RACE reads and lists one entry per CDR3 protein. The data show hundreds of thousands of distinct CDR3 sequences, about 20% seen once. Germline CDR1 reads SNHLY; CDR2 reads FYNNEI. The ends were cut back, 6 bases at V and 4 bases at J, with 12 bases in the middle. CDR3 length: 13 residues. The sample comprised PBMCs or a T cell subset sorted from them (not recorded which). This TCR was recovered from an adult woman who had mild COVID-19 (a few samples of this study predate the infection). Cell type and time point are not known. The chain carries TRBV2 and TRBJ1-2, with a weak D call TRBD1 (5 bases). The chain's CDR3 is CASSFRDAYGYTF. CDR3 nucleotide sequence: TGTGCCAGCAGCTTCAGGGACGCCTATGGCTACACCTTC.